Listed below are T cell receptor beta chains from one sample, sequenced in a study of blood T cell repertoires in COVID-19. Produced via immunoSEQ multiplex PCR; TCRdb's table is partial and in-frame only. This table has under 250,000 clones, about four fifths appearing once. Material: peripheral blood. These receptors were taken from an elderly man with acute or convalescent COVID-19. The conserved cysteine and the conserved F or W are not part of the CDR3 here.

j_gene | v_gene | CDR3aa
TRBJ1-5 | TRBV24-1 | ATSDYRVSQPQH
TRBJ2-1 | TRBV5-4 | ASSLEWGGDNEQF
TRBJ2-4 | TRBV18 | ASSEGELAKNIQY
TRBJ1-2 | TRBV7-8 | ASSLRDRPNYGYT
TRBJ2-7 | TRBV27 | ASSLAGIYEQY
TRBJ1-4 | TRBV5-1 | ASSFGQGVVEKLF
TRBJ2-3 | TRBV19 | ASSMGWTGTDTQY
TRBJ2-1 | TRBV7-8 | ASRSGRQGSYNEQF
TRBJ2-7 | TRBV6-5 | ASSYGLAGVSYEQY
TRBJ1-5 | TRBV5-1 | ASSLGAGLGQPQH